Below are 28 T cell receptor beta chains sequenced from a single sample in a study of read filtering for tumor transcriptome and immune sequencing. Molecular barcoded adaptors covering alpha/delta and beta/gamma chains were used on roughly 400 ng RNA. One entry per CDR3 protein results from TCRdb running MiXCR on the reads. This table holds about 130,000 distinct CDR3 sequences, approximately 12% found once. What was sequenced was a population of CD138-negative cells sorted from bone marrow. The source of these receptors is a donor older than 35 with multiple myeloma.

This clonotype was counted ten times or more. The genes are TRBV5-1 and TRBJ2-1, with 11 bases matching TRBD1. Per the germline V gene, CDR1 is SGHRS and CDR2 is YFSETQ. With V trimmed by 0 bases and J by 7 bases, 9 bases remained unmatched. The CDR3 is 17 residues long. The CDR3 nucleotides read TGCGCCAGCAGCTTGGCCGGTCGGACAGGGGGCCCGAATGAGCAGTTCTTC. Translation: CASSLAGRTGGPNEQFF.

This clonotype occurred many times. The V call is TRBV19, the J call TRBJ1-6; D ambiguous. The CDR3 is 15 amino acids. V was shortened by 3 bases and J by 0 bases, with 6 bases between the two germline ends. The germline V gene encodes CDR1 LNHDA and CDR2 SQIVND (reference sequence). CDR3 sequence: CASSMGYSYNSPLHF. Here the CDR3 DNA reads TGTGCCAGTAGTATGGGGTACTCCTATAATTCACCCCTCCACTTT.

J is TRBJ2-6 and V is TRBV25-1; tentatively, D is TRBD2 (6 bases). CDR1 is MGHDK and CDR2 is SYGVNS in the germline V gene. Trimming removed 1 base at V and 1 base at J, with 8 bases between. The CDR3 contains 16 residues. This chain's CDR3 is CASSEFGGSGANVLTF. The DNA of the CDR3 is TGTGCCAGCAGTGAATTTGGGGGGTCTGGGGCCAACGTCCTGACTTTC.

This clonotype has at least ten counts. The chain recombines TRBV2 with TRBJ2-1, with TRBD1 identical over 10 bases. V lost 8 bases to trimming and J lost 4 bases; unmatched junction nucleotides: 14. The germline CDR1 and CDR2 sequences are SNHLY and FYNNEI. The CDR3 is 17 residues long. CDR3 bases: TGTGCCAGCGATAAGAGACAGGGGGCGTCATCGTACAATGAGCAGTTCTTC. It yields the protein CASDKRQGASSYNEQFF.

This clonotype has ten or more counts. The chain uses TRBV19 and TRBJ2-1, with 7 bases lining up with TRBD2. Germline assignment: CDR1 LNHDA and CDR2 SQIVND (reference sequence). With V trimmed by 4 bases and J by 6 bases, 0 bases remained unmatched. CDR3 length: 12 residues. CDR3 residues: CASSTGGNEQFF. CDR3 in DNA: TGTGCCAGTAGTACGGGGGGCAATGAGCAGTTCTTC.

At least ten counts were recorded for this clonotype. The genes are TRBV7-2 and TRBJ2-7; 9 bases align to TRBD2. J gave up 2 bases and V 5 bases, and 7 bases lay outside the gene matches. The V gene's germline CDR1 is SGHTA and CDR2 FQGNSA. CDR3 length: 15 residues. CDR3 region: CASSPASGITYEQYF. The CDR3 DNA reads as TGTGCCAGCAGCCCGGCTAGCGGGATTACCTACGAGCAGTACTTC.

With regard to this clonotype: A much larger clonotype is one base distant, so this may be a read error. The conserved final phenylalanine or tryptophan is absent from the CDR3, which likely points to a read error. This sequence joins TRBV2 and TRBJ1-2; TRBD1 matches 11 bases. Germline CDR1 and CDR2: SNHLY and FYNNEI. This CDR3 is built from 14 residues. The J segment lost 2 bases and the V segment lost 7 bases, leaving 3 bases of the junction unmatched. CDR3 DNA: TGTGCCAGCACCAGGACAGGGGGCAACTATGGCTACACCCTC. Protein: CASTRTGGNYGYTL.

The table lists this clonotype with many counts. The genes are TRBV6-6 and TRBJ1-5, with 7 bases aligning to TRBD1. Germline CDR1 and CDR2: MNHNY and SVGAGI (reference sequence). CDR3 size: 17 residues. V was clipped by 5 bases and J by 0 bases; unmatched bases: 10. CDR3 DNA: TGTGCCAGCAGTAGCAAACTCGGACAGGATAGCAATCAGCCCCAGCATTTT. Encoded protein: CASSSKLGQDSNQPQHF.

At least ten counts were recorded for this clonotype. CDR3 sequence reads: CATSAGPIQFF. CDR3 DNA: TGTGCCACCAGTGCCGGACCGATACAGTTCTTC. The V call is TRBV24-1, the J call TRBJ2-1; D unclear. CDR3 length equals 11 residues. V lost 5 bases, J lost 13 bases, and 11 bases lay in between. In germline, CDR1 is KGHDR, CDR2 SFDVKD.

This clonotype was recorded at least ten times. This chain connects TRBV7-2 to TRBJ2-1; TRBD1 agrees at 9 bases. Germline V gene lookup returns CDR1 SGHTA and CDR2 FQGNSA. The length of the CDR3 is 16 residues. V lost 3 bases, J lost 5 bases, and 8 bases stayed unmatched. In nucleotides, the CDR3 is TGTGCCAGCAGCTTCTATAGGACAGGGGTTGACAATGAGCAGTTCTTC. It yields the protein CASSFYRTGVDNEQFF.

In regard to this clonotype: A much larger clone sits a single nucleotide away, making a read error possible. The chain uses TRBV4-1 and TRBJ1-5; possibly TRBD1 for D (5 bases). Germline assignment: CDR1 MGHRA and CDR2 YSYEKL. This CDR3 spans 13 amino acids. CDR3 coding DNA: TGCGCCGGCAGCCAAGAAGGGGATCAGCCCCAGCATTTT. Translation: CAGSQEGDQPQHF.

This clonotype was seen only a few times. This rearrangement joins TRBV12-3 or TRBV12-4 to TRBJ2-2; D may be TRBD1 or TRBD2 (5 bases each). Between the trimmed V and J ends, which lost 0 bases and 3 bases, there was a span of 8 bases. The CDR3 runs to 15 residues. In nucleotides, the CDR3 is TGTGCCAGCAGTTTAGCCCGGGGCCACACCGGGGAGCTGTTTTTT. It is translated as CASSLARGHTGELFF.

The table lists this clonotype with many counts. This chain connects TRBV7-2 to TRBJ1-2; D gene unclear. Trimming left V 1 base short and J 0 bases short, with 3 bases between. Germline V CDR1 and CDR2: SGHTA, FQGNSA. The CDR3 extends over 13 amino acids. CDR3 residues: CASSLESNYGYTF. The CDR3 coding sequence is TGTGCCAGCAGCTTAGAGTCTAACTATGGCTACACCTTC.

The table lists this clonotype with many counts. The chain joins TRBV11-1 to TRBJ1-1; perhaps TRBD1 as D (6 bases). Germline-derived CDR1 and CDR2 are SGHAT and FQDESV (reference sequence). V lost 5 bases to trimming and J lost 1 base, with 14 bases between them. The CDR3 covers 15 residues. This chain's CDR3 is CASSQEGQRNTEAFF. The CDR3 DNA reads TGTGCCAGCAGCCAAGAGGGACAAAGGAACACTGAAGCTTTCTTT.

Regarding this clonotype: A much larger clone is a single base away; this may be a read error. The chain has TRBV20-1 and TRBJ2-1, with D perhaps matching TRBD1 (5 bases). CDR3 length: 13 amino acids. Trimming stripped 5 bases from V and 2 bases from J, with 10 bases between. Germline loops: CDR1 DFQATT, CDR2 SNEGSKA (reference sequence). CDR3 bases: TGCAGTGCTTCGGACACGACCTACAATGAGCAGTTCTTC. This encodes CSASDTTYNEQFF.

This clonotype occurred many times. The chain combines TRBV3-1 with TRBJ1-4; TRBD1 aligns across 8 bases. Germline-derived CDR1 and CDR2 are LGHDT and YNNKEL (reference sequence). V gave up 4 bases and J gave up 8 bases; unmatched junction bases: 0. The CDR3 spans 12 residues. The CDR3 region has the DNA TGTGCCAGCAGCCGACAGGGGGAAAAACTGTTTTTT. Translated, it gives CASSRQGEKLFF.

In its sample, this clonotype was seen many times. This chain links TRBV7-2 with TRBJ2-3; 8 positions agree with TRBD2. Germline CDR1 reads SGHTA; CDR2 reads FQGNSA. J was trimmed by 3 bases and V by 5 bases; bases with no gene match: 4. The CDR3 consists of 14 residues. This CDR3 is CASSVGGGTDTQYF. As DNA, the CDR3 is TGTGCCAGCAGCGTCGGGGGGGGAACAGATACGCAGTATTTT.

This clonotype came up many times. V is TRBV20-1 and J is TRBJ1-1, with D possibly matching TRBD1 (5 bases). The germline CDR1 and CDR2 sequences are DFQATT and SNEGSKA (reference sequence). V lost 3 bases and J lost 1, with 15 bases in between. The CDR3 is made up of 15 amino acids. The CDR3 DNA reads TGCAGTGCTAGGGCACCGGGACCTAGGAACACTGAAGCTTTCTTT. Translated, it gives CSARAPGPRNTEAFF.

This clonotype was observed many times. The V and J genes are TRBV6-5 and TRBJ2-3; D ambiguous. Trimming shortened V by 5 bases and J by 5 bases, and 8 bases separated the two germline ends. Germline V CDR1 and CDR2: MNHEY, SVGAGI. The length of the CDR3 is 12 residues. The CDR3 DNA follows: TGTGCCAGCAGTCAGCGTAGAGATACGCAGTATTTT. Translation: CASSQRRDTQYF.

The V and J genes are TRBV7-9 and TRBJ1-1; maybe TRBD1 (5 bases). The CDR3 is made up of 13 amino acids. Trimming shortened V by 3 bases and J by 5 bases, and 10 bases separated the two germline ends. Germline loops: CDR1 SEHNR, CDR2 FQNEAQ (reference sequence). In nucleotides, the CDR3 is TGTGCCAGCAGCTTTGGGGGAGAGACTGAAGCTTTCTTT. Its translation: CASSFGGETEAFF.

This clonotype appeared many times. The CDR3 protein is CAISEVAGGLNGELFF. The CDR3 coding sequence is TGTGCCATCAGTGAGGTAGCGGGGGGATTAAACGGGGAGCTGTTTTTT. The J gene is TRBJ2-2, the V gene TRBV10-3, with 10 positions matching TRBD2. Trimming removed 2 bases from V and 7 bases from J; junction bases left unmatched: 7. The CDR3 loop spans 16 amino acids. The germline CDR1 and CDR2 sequences are ENHRY and SYGVKD.

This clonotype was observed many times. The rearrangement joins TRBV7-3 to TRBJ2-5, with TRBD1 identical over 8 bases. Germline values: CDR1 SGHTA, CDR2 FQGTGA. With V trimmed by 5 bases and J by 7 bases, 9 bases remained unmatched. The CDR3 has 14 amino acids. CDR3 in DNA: TGTGCCAGCAGCCCAAGCGGACAGGGAGGGACCCAGTACTTC. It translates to CASSPSGQGGTQYF. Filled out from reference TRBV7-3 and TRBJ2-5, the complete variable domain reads GAGVSQTPSNKVTEKGKYVELRCDPISGHTALYWYRQSLGQGPEFLIYFQGTGAADDSGLPNDRFFAVRPEGSVSTLKIQRTERGDSAVYLCASSPSGQGGTQYFGPGTRLLVL.

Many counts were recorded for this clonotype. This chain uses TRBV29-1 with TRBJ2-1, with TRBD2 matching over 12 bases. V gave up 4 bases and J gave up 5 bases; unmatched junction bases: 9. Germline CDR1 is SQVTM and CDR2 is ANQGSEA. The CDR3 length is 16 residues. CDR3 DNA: TGCAGCGTTGGGCAAGGGTGGACTAGCGGGAACAATGAGCAGTTCTTC. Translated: CSVGQGWTSGNNEQFF.

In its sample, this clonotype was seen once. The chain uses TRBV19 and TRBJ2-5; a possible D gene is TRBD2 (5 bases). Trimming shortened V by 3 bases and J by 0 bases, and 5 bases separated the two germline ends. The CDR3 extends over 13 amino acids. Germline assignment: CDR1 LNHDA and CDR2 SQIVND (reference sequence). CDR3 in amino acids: CASSMTNQETQYF. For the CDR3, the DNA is TGTGCCAGTAGTATGACTAACCAAGAGACCCAGTACTTC.

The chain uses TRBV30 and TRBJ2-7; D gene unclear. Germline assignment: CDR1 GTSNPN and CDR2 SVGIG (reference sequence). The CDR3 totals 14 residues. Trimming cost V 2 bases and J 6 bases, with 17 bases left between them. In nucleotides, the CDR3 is TGTGCCTGGAGTAGGTCCTCCGTAGTGGTCGAGCAGTACTTC. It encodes CAWSRSSVVVEQYF.

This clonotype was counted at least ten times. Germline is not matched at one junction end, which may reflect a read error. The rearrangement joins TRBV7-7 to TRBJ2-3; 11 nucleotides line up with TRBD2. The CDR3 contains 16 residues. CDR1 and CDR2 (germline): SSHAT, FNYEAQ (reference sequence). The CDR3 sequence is CASSSLAGGPSDTQYF. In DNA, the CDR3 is TGTGCTAGCAGCTCGTTAGCGGGAGGGCCGTCAGATACGCAGTATTTT. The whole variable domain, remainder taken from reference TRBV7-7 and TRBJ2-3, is GAGVSQSPRYKVTKRGQDVTLRCDPISSHATLYWYQQALGQGPEFLTYFNYEAQPDKSGLPSDRFSAERPEGSISTLTIQRTEQRDSAMYRCASSSLAGGPSDTQYFGPGTRLTVL.

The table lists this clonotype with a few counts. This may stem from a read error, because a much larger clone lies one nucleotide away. Written as DNA, the CDR3 is TGCAGTGCCCGAGGACTAGGGGGAGGTGTGTACGAGCAGTACTTC. Translating it yields CSARGLGGGVYEQYF. The rearrangement uses TRBV20-1 and TRBJ2-7; tentatively, D is TRBD2 (7 bases). V lost 6 bases, J lost 4 bases, and 22 bases lay in between. Germline CDR1 DFQATT, CDR2 SNEGSKA (reference sequence). This CDR3 spans 15 amino acids.

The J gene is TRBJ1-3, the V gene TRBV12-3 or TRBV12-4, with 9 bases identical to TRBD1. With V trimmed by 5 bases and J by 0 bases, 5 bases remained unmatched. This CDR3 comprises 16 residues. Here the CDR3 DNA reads TGTGCCAGCAGTATGGACAGGGGAGTCTCTGGAAACACCATATATTTT. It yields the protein CASSMDRGVSGNTIYF.